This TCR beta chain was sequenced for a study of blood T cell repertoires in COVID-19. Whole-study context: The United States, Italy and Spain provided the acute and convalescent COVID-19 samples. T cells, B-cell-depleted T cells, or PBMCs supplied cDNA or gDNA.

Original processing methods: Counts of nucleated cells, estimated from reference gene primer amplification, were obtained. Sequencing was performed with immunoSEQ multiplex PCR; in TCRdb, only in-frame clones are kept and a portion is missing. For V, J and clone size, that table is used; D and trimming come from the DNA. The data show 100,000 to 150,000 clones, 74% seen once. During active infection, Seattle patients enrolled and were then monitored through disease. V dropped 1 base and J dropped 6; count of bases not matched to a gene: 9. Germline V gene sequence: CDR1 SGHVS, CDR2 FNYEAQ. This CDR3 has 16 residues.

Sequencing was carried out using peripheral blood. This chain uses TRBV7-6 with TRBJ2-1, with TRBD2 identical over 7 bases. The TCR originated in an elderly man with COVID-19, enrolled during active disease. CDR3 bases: TGTGCCAGCAGCTTAGAGCGGACTAGTGGTGTCAATGAGCAGTTCTTC. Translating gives CASSLERTSGVNEQFF.